The present T cell receptor (beta chain) was sequenced within a study of T cell clones after liver transplantation. In the study overall: A pre-transplant mixed lymphocyte reaction with TCRbeta sequencing defined graft-donor-reactive clones followed in post-transplant blood. Third-party-reactive TCRbeta sequences from pre-transplant mixed lymphocyte reactions served as antigen-independent comparators. Until 12-24 months post-transplant, subjects got standard immunosuppression and no induction.

Alloreactive TCRbeta sequences came from sequencing proliferating CFSE-low cells in the MLR. Some clones are missing from TCRdb's copy, which holds only in-frame ones; the method was immunoSEQ multiplex PCR. The sample records about 5,600 clones, about 32% being singletons. Study-wide points: Post-transplant time points were not standardized, so conclusions are preliminary.

From germline, CDR1 is KGHSH and CDR2 LQKENI. The V gene lost 3 bases and the J gene lost 6 bases, with 12 bases spanning the gap. This CDR3 comprises 14 residues. As to this clone: Antigen specificity is unknown.

The genes are TRBV18 and TRBJ2-1; D is uncertain. The receptor was isolated from a human patient who received a liver transplant. A subset of T cells may come from the graft donor. Sequenced material: CD4+ T cells from cultured PBMCs. CDR3 DNA sequence: TGTGCCAGCTCACCTAATGTTGGAACCAATGAGCAGTTCTTC. Its protein product is CASSPNVGTNEQFF. Full variable domain (missing parts from reference TRBV18 and TRBJ2-1): NAGVMQNPRHLVRRRGQEARLRCSPMKGHSHVYWYRQLPEEGLKFMVYLQKENIIDESGMPKERFSAEFPKEGPSILRIQQVVRGDSAAYFCASSPNVGTNEQFFGPGTRLTVL.